One and the same sample provided the 24 T cell receptor beta chains below, sequenced in a study of T cells in Graves' hyperthyroidism and ophthalmopathy. Amplified regions were TCR beta CDR3 sequences from RNA transcripts. TCR CDR3 regions were first amplified by RT-PCR with HTBI primers. TCRdb fed the multiplex PCR reads into MiXCR, producing one record per CDR3 protein. The sample shows around 620,000 distinct CDR3 sequences, under 20% of them seen only once. Sequencing input: blood. Receptor source: a woman in her twenties or thirties with Graves' hyperthyroidism.

The sample holds many counts of this clonotype. CDR3 sequence (DNA): TGTGCCAGCCGCGATAGCGGGAGGGGTGTCGAGCAGTACTTC. Residues: CASRDSGRGVEQYF. The chain recombines TRBV7-2 with TRBJ2-7, with 11 bases identical to TRBD2. In germline, CDR1 is SGHTA, CDR2 FQGNSA. With V trimmed by 8 bases and J by 6 bases, 9 bases remained unmatched. CDR3 length: 14 amino acids.

This clonotype occurred a few times. The rearrangement links TRBV5-5 to TRBJ2-5; D is uncertain. The V and J ends lost 6 bases and 1 base respectively, with 13 bases between them. The length of the CDR3 is 14 residues. CDR1 and CDR2 from the germline V gene are SGHKS and YYEKEE (reference sequence). The CDR3 spells CASNLEWGQETQYF. DNA for the CDR3: TGTGCCAGCAACCTTGAATGGGGCCAAGAGACCCAGTACTTC.

This clonotype was observed at least ten times. Here the CDR3 DNA reads TGTGCCATCAGGCCAGGTGAGGACACTGAAGCTTTCTTT. Its protein is CAIRPGEDTEAFF. V is TRBV10-3 and J is TRBJ1-1; D ambiguous. This CDR3 is 13 amino acids long. The V end was cut by 6 bases, the J end by 3 bases, with 11 bases between. Germline V gene sequence: CDR1 ENHRY, CDR2 SYGVKD.

This clonotype has more than one count but fewer than ten. The CDR3 reads CASSWSRKGSNQPQHF. The CDR3 DNA reads as TGTGCCAGCAGTTGGTCTAGAAAGGGTAGCAATCAGCCCCAGCATTTT. This chain links TRBV28 with TRBJ1-5; no clear D. V gave up 4 bases and J gave up 0 bases, with 13 bases separating them. This CDR3 contains 16 residues. Per the germline V gene, CDR1 is MDHEN and CDR2 is SYDVKM.

In its sample, this clonotype was seen a few times. This chain uses TRBV24-1 with TRBJ2-5; TRBD1 is a possible D gene (6 bases). Germline V gives CDR1 KGHDR, CDR2 SFDVKD. This CDR3 contains 15 residues. Trimming took off 2 bases at V and 5 bases at J, with 14 bases between the two ends. Here the CDR3 DNA reads TGTGCCACCAGTGATTCGGACAGCCCGTGGGAGACCCAGTACTTC. Translation gives CATSDSDSPWETQYF.

This clonotype was counted only a few times. The chain uses TRBV29-1 and TRBJ2-7, with no clear D. CDR1 is SQVTM, CDR2 ANQGSEA, per germline. V was clipped by 3 bases and J by 0 bases, with 6 bases between them. The CDR3 is 12 amino acids. CDR3 sequence: CSVDTASYEQYF. In nucleotides, the CDR3 is TGCAGCGTTGATACCGCCTCCTACGAGCAGTACTTC.

J is TRBJ2-5 and V is TRBV28; TRBD1 is a possible D gene (6 bases). V lost 5 bases, J lost 1 base, and 14 bases lay in between. The CDR3 loop spans 15 amino acids. From germline, CDR1 is MDHEN and CDR2 SYDVKM. DNA of the CDR3: TGTGCCAGCAGTGAGGACAGTGACTTCCAAGAGACCCAGTACTTC. Amino acids: CASSEDSDFQETQYF.

Concerning this clonotype: A much larger clone lies one base from this, so it may be a read error. The chain carries TRBV10-3 and TRBJ1-1, with D perhaps TRBD1 (6 bases). This CDR3 is built from 13 residues. The V gene's germline CDR1 is ENHRY and CDR2 SYGVKD. CDR3 loop: CAVRGPQNTEAFF. The CDR3, as DNA: TGTGCCGTCAGGGGACCGCAGAACACTGAAGCTTTCTTT.

This clonotype came up many times. In DNA, the CDR3 is TGTGCCAGCTCACCACTTTCTTACAGCGGCACCGGGGAGCTGTTTTTT. This translates into CASSPLSYSGTGELFF. The rearrangement links TRBV18 to TRBJ2-2; the D gene is possibly TRBD2 (5 bases). V lost 1 base and J lost 4, with 13 bases in between. CDR1 is KGHSH, CDR2 LQKENI, per germline. The CDR3 sequence is 16 residues long.

This clonotype was counted ten times or more. V gene TRBV27 combines with J gene TRBJ2-1; TRBD2 matches at 14 bases. The CDR3 has 20 residues. V was clipped by 5 bases and J by 1 base; unmatched bases: 13. Germline loops: CDR1 MNHEY, CDR2 SMNVEV (reference sequence). The CDR3 region is CASSPYSTSGRAWSYNEQFF. The CDR3 nucleotides are TGTGCCAGCAGTCCCTACTCGACTAGCGGGAGGGCCTGGTCCTACAATGAGCAGTTCTTC.

This clonotype turned up a few times. CDR3 amino acids: CASSLDGVSNEKLFF. The CDR3 nucleotides read TGCGCCAGCAGCTTGGACGGGGTGTCTAATGAAAAACTGTTTTTT. The gene calls are TRBV5-1 and TRBJ1-4; D gene unclear. The germline V gene has CDR1 SGHRS and CDR2 YFSETQ. The CDR3 totals 15 residues. Trimming shortened V by 0 bases and J by 3 bases, and 9 bases separated the two germline ends.

At least ten counts were recorded for this clonotype. The chain links TRBV12-5 to TRBJ2-7; D gene unclear. Germline lookup yields CDR1 LGHNT and CDR2 FRNRAP. The CDR3 length is 12 residues. Trimming cost V 1 base and J 4 bases, with 5 bases left between them. The CDR3 protein is CASGLGGYEQYF. The CDR3 bases are TGTGCTAGTGGTTTGGGGGGTTACGAGCAGTACTTC.

This clonotype was seen more than once but under ten times. The chain uses TRBV2 and TRBJ2-6; TRBD2 might be the D (6 bases). In germline, CDR1 is SNHLY, CDR2 FYNNEI. The CDR3 sequence is 14 residues long. Trimming took 6 bases from V and 4 from J, leaving 10 bases between them. The CDR3 DNA reads as TGTGCCAGCAGATGGGGGGTCGGGGCCAACGTCCTGACTTTC. Amino acid sequence: CASRWGVGANVLTF.

This clonotype came up many times. The chain joins TRBV28 to TRBJ2-7; 9 bases align to TRBD1. CDR3 size: 13 residues. Germline CDR1 reads MDHEN; CDR2 reads SYDVKM. Losses at the gene ends were 6 bases for V and 12 bases for J; bases not matched to a gene: 12. The CDR3, as DNA: TGTGCCAGCAGCAAAGGTTGGGACAGGGTGGGGTACTTC. This encodes CASSKGWDRVGYF.

This clonotype has at least ten counts. The chain links TRBV7-8 to TRBJ1-1, with a possible D match to TRBD1 (5 bases). The CDR3 has 12 residues. Deletions cut 6 bases from V and 11 bases from J, with 16 bases between. CDR1 SGHVS and CDR2 FQNEAQ come from the germline V gene. The CDR3 loop is CASSSGGGFAFF. CDR3 bases: TGTGCCAGCAGTTCCGGCGGGGGGTTCGCTTTCTTT.

This clonotype was recorded a few times. The chain couples TRBV19 to TRBJ2-1, with D unresolved. With 5 bases removed from V and 5 bases from J, the gap between germline ends came to 19 bases. CDR1 is LNHDA, CDR2 SQIVND, per germline (reference sequence). The CDR3 is made up of 16 amino acids. For the CDR3, the DNA is TGTGCCAGTAGTCCCCGAGGCTCTGACGCCCACAATGAGCAGTTCTTC. Residues: CASSPRGSDAHNEQFF.

In DNA, the CDR3 is TGTGCCAGTAGTATAAGGGGGCTGAGGGATCAGCCCCAGCATTTT. This translates into CASSIRGLRDQPQHF. The chain is built from TRBV19 and TRBJ1-5; 7 bases are a match to TRBD1. Losses at the gene ends were 2 bases for V and 5 bases for J; bases not matched to a gene: 6. Germline V CDR1 and CDR2: LNHDA, SQIVND (reference sequence). This CDR3 contains 15 residues.

Comments on this clonotype: A much larger clone lies a single base off, so this may be a read error. The chain carries TRBV5-4 and TRBJ1-1; D might be TRBD1 (6 bases). Looked up from germline, CDR1 is SGHNT and CDR2 is YYREEE (reference sequence). V gave up 10 bases and J gave up 0 bases, with 13 bases separating them. This CDR3 comprises 13 residues. The CDR3 region has the DNA TGTGCCGGCGAGGACAGAATGAACACTGAAGCTTTCTTT. Amino acids: CAGEDRMNTEAFF.

This clonotype was found a few times. V gene TRBV20-1 combines with J gene TRBJ2-1; 14 bases align to TRBD2. Germline V gives CDR1 DFQATT, CDR2 SNEGSKA (reference sequence). The CDR3 sequence is 14 residues long. Unmatched junction bases numbered 7, after V lost 8 bases and J lost 7 bases. The CDR3 nucleotides read TGCAGTCTTCACGGGACTAGCGGGAGTAATGAGCAGTTCTTC. Translation: CSLHGTSGSNEQFF.

This clonotype occurred many times. The V and J genes are TRBV11-2 and TRBJ2-3; 8 bases are shared with TRBD2. CDR3 size: 14 residues. Germline V gene data show CDR1 as SGHAT and CDR2 as FQNNGV. With V trimmed by 5 bases and J by 7 bases, 8 bases remained unmatched. CDR3 DNA: TGTGCCAGCAGCCGAACTAGCGGAGTAAATACGCAGTATTTT. Amino acid sequence: CASSRTSGVNTQYF.

This clonotype was seen only a few times. The V gene is TRBV29-1, the J gene TRBJ1-1, with TRBD1 identical over 9 bases. The CDR3 has 12 amino acids. Germline loops: CDR1 SQVTM, CDR2 ANQGSEA. Unmatched junction bases numbered 4, after V lost 7 bases and J lost 4 bases. CDR3: CSGSTGGTEAFF. Here the CDR3 DNA reads TGCAGCGGGTCGACAGGGGGCACTGAAGCTTTCTTT.

This clonotype was counted at least ten times. The chain is built from TRBV29-1 and TRBJ2-7, with 9 bases aligning to TRBD1. J lost 5 bases, V lost 1 base, and 3 bases had no gene match. Per the germline V gene, CDR1 is SQVTM and CDR2 is ANQGSEA. The CDR3 totals 13 residues. As DNA, the CDR3 is TGCAGCGTTGAAGTCGGACAGGGGAACGAGCAGTACTTC. Translation: CSVEVGQGNEQYF.

V is TRBV14 and J is TRBJ2-7; D perhaps matches TRBD2 (5 bases). This CDR3 is 14 amino acids long. Trimming took off 3 bases at V and 4 bases at J, with 13 bases between the two ends. The germline V gene has CDR1 SGHDN and CDR2 FVKESK. This CDR3 reads CASSHTSGFYEQYF. The CDR3 DNA follows: TGTGCCAGCAGCCACACGTCGGGGTTTTACGAGCAGTACTTC.

This clonotype came up many times. The chain combines TRBV6-2 or TRBV6-3 with TRBJ2-6, with D unresolved. Germline CDR1 is MNHEY and CDR2 is SVGEGT. The CDR3 runs to 16 residues. Trimming stripped 0 bases from V and 3 bases from J, with 9 bases between. The CDR3 here is CASSYSKQFGANVLTF. In nucleotides, the CDR3 is TGTGCCAGCAGTTACTCGAAGCAGTTTGGGGCCAACGTCCTGACTTTC.